The entry below gives a single T cell receptor (beta chain) sequence along with its context. The antigen is undetermined. Losses at the gene ends were 4 bases for V and 2 bases for J; bases not matched to a gene: 2. The germline gives CDR1 MNHEY, CDR2 SVGAGI. The CDR3 extends over 14 amino acids. The sample originates from a study of Ad26.COV2.S vaccination and SARS-CoV-2 variants. Across the whole study: The Ad26.COV2.S arm of the COV1001 trial was where the donor was placed. Whole-study results and caveats: Ad26.COV2.S recipients had broader spike-specific TCRs (P = 0.0014).

Data came from immunoSEQ multiplex PCR; TCRdb stores just in-frame clones and leaves some out. The sample carries about 350,000 clones, 70% to 90% recorded once. The treatment was: some 20 received Ad26.COV2.S at low or high dose, single or two shots; 5 received placebo; per-sample allocation not given. Samples were taken on day 63 after the first vaccine or placebo injection. Sequenced material: peripheral blood, taken in a trial of Ad26.COV2.S vaccine versus placebo. The sequence was obtained from a person between 18 and 65 years old who received the Ad26.COV2.S COVID-19 vaccine or a placebo. J is TRBJ2-7 and V is TRBV6-5, with 10 positions matching TRBD1. The CDR3 loop reads CASSWTGGPYEQYF. Here the CDR3 DNA reads TGTGCCAGCAGTTGGACAGGGGGTCCCTACGAGCAGTACTTC.